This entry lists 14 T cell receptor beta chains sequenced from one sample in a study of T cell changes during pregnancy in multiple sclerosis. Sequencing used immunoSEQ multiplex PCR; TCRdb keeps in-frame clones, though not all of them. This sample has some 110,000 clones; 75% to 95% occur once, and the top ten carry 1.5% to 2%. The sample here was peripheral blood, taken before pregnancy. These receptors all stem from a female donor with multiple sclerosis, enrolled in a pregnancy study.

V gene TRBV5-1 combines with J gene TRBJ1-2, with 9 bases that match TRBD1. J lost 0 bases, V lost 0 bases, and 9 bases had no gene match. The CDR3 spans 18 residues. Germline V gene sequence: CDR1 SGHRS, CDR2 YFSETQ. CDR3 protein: CASSLGTGQGLSNYGYTF. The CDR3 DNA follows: TGCGCCAGCAGCTTGGGCACCGGACAGGGGTTATCTAACTATGGCTACACCTTC.

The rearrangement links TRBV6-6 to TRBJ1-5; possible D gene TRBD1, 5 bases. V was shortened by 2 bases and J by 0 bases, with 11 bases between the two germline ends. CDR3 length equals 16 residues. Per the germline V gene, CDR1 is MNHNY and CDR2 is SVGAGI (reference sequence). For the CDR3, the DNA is TGTGCCAGCAGTTACGGGGGGGGTAATAGCAATCAGCCCCAGCATTTT. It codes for CASSYGGGNSNQPQHF.

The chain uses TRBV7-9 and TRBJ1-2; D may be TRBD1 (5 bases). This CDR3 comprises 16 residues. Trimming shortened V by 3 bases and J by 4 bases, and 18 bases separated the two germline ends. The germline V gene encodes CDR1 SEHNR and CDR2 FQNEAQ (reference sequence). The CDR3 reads CASSLAYGRGGYGYTF. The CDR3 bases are TGTGCCAGCAGCTTGGCGTATGGTAGGGGCGGCTATGGCTACACCTTC.

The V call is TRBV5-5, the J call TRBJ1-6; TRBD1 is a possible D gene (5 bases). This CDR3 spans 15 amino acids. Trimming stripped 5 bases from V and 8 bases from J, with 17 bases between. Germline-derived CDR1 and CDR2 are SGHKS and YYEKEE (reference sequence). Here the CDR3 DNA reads TGTGCCAGCAGGGAACAGGTACTACTTTATTCACCCCTCCACTTT. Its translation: CASREQVLLYSPLHF.

The CDR3, as DNA: TGTGCCAGCACGCTATCAACAAAGGGGCTCGATGAGCAGTTCTTC. Its protein is CASTLSTKGLDEQFF. The chain is built from TRBV27 and TRBJ2-1; D perhaps matches TRBD1 (5 bases). This CDR3 spans 15 amino acids. Per germline, CDR1 MNHEY and CDR2 SMNVEV (reference sequence). V gave up 7 bases and J gave up 8 bases, with 21 bases separating them.

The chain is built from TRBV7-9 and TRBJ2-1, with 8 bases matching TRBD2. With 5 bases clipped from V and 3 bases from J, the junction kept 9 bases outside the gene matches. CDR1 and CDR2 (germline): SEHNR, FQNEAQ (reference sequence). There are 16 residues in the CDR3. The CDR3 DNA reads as TGTGCCAGCAGCAAGATGACTAGCGTACTCTACAATGAGCAGTTCTTC. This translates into CASSKMTSVLYNEQFF.

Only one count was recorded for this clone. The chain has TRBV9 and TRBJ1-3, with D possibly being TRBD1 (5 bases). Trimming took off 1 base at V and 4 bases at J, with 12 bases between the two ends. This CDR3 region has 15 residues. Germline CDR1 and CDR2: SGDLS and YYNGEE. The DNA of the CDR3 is TGTGCCAGCAGCGTAAGTGGGGCCCCCGGAAACACCATATATTTT. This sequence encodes CASSVSGAPGNTIYF.

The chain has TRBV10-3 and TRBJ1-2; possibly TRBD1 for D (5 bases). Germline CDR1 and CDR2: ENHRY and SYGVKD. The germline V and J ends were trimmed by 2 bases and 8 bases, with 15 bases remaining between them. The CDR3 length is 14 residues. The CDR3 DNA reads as TGTGCCATCAGTGAGGATCGGGACTTCGAGGGCTACACCTTC. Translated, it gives CAISEDRDFEGYTF.

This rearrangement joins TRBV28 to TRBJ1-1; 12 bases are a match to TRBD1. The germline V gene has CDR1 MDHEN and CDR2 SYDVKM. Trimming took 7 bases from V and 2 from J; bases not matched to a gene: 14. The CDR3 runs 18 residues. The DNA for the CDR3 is TGTGCCAGCATCCTAGGTTGGGGACAGGGGGCGAGAAACACTGAAGCTTTCTTT. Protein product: CASILGWGQGARNTEAFF.

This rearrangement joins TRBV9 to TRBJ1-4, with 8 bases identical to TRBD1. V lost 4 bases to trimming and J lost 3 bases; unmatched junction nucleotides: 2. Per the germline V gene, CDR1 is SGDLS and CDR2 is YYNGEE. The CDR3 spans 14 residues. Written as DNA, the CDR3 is TGTGCCAGCAGCACACAGGGGGCTAATGAAAAACTGTTTTTT. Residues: CASSTQGANEKLFF.

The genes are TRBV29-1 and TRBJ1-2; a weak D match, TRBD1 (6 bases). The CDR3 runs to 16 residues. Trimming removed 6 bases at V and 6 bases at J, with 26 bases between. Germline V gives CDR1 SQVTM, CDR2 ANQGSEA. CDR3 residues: CSVPRGGGAFGHGYTF. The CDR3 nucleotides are TGCAGCGTCCCTAGGGGCGGGGGGGCGTTCGGTCATGGCTACACCTTC.

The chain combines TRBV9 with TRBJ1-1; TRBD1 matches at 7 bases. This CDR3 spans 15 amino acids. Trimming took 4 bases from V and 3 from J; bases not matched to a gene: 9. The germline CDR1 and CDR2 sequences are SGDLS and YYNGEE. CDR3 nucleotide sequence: TGTGCCAGCAGCCCAAAACAGGGGAGTCACACTGAAGCTTTCTTT. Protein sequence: CASSPKQGSHTEAFF.

This chain's CDR3 is CSVQTKLTYEQYF. CDR3 bases: TGCAGCGTCCAGACTAAATTGACCTACGAGCAGTACTTC. The chain recombines TRBV29-1 with TRBJ2-7; the D gene is possibly TRBD2 (5 bases). The V gene lost 6 bases and the J gene lost 2 bases, with 14 bases spanning the gap. The CDR3 runs 13 residues. Germline-derived CDR1 and CDR2 are SQVTM and ANQGSEA.

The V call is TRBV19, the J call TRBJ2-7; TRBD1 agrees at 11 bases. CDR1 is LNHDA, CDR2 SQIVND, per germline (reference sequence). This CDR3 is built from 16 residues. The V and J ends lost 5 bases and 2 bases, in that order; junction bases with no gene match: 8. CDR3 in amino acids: CASSSSGTGGPYEQYF. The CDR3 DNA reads TGTGCCAGTAGTTCCTCCGGGACAGGGGGGCCCTACGAGCAGTACTTC.